Listed below are T cell receptor beta chains from one sample, sequenced in a study of shared clonotypes between healthy human individuals. This table comes from immunoSEQ multiplex PCR, and its TCRdb copy is limited to in-frame clones, with some not included. The table has roughly 2,500,000 clones, 80% to 95% seen once. The sample comprised naive CD4+ T cells from PBMCs. Source of these receptors: a man younger than 35 in good health. Some clones in this sample may be carry-over from other donors' samples. The CDR3 runs from the conserved cysteine through the conserved F or W. Fields, in order: clone size, J gene, D gene, V gene, CDR3 DNA, CDR3 protein. The D gene is left open where the match is weak. Rows give clone size only sometimes, using once, few, many, or a class for an expanded clone.

clone_size: -
j_call: TRBJ2-3
d_call: TRBD2
v_call: TRBV5-1
cdr3_nt: TGCGCCAGCACCAGGGACTTAGCGGGAGTAGATACGCAGTATTTT
cdr3_aa: CASTRDLAGVDTQYF

clone_size: -
j_call: TRBJ2-3
d_call: TRBD1
v_call: TRBV14
cdr3_nt: TGTGCCAGCAGCCAGGGGACAGGGAACACAGATACGCAGTATTTT
cdr3_aa: CASSQGTGNTDTQYF

clone_size: -
j_call: TRBJ2-7
d_call: TRBD1
v_call: TRBV19
cdr3_nt: TGTGCCAGTAGTAACGGACAGGGGGCGGCCTACGAGCAGTACTTC
cdr3_aa: CASSNGQGAAYEQYF

clone_size: -
j_call: TRBJ1-3
d_call: -
v_call: TRBV9
cdr3_nt: TGTGCCAGCAGCACCCAGGGTTACTCTGGAAACACCATATATTTT
cdr3_aa: CASSTQGYSGNTIYF

clone_size: once
j_call: TRBJ2-1
d_call: -
v_call: TRBV15
cdr3_nt: TGTGCCACCAGCAGTCCTAGGCTGAGTCACAATGAGCAGTTCTTC
cdr3_aa: CATSSPRLSHNEQFF

clone_size: -
j_call: TRBJ2-7
d_call: TRBD1
v_call: TRBV5-4
cdr3_nt: TGTGCCAGCAGCCTGGGAGAGGGGGCCTACTACGAGCAGTACTTC
cdr3_aa: CASSLGEGAYYEQYF

clone_size: -
j_call: TRBJ2-7
d_call: -
v_call: TRBV28
cdr3_nt: TGTGCCAGCAGTCCAGGGTACTCCTACGAGCAGTACTTC
cdr3_aa: CASSPGYSYEQYF

clone_size: -
j_call: TRBJ2-2
d_call: TRBD1
v_call: TRBV2
cdr3_nt: TGTGCCACTCAATTTGACAGGGCGGTTGACACCGGGGAGCTGTTTTTT
cdr3_aa: CATQFDRAVDTGELFF

clone_size: -
j_call: TRBJ1-4
d_call: TRBD1
v_call: TRBV19
cdr3_nt: TGTGCCAGCCAGAAACCAGGGGGTTCCGAAAAACTGTTTTTT
cdr3_aa: CASQKPGGSEKLFF

clone_size: -
j_call: TRBJ2-6
d_call: -
v_call: TRBV5-1
cdr3_nt: TGCGCCAGCAGCCGTGGGCCGGGTTTCTCTGGGGCCAACGTCCTGACTTTC
cdr3_aa: CASSRGPGFSGANVLTF

clone_size: once
j_call: TRBJ2-7
d_call: -
v_call: TRBV6-1
cdr3_nt: TGTGCCAGCAGTGACGGGACTTCCTACGAGCAGTACTTC
cdr3_aa: CASSDGTSYEQYF

clone_size: once
j_call: TRBJ1-1
d_call: -
v_call: TRBV5-1
cdr3_nt: TGCGCCAGCAGCTCCACCGGGTCCAGGGGCACTGAAGCTTTCTTT
cdr3_aa: CASSSTGSRGTEAFF

clone_size: -
j_call: TRBJ1-4
d_call: TRBD1
v_call: TRBV29-1
cdr3_nt: TGCAGCGTTGAGACAGGGGGCGATGAAAAACTGTTTTTT
cdr3_aa: CSVETGGDEKLFF

clone_size: -
j_call: TRBJ1-1
d_call: -
v_call: TRBV29-1
cdr3_nt: TGCAGCGTTGCTGGGGTTCCCACTGAAGCTTTCTTT
cdr3_aa: CSVAGVPTEAFF

clone_size: -
j_call: TRBJ2-2
d_call: -
v_call: TRBV6-4
cdr3_nt: TGTGCCAGCAGTGACGTCGCGAACACCGGGGAGCTGTTTTTT
cdr3_aa: CASSDVANTGELFF

clone_size: -
j_call: TRBJ2-5
d_call: -
v_call: TRBV28
cdr3_nt: TGTGCCAGCAGTTTATGGGGCCGGGGTCAAGAGACCCAGTACTTC
cdr3_aa: CASSLWGRGQETQYF

clone_size: -
j_call: TRBJ1-6
d_call: -
v_call: TRBV29-1
cdr3_nt: TGCAGCGTATCGGACGGAACTAATTCACCCCTCCACTTT
cdr3_aa: CSVSDGTNSPLHF